The 9 T cell receptor beta chains reported below all come from one sample, sequenced in a study of Ad26.COV2.S vaccination and SARS-CoV-2 variants. Treatment of the sample: some 20 received Ad26.COV2.S at low or high dose, single or two shots; 5 received placebo; per-sample allocation not given. Vaccine and placebo recipients were sampled on day 63 after the first injection. Data came from immunoSEQ multiplex PCR; TCRdb stores just in-frame clones and leaves some out. The repertoire holds fewer than 400,000 clones, with roughly 90% as singletons. The source was peripheral blood, collected in a trial of Ad26.COV2.S vaccine versus placebo. These receptors originate from a person aged 18-65 years who received the Ad26.COV2.S COVID-19 vaccine or a placebo.

V and J are TRBV18 and TRBJ2-2, with D maybe TRBD1 (6 bases). The V gene's germline CDR1 is KGHSH and CDR2 LQKENI. This CDR3 has 16 residues. V was trimmed by 4 bases and J by 0 bases, leaving 12 bases between them. CDR3 nucleotides: TGTGCCAGCTCACTCCTTACAGGGACGAACACCGGGGAGCTGTTTTTT. Its translation: CASSLLTGTNTGELFF.

The CDR3 protein is CASSQRTSTDTDTQYF. Here the CDR3 DNA reads TGCGCCAGCAGCCAAAGGACTAGTACGGACACAGATACGCAGTATTTT. This chain joins TRBV4-3 and TRBJ2-3; the match to TRBD2 covers 7 bases. The V gene's germline CDR1 is LGHNA and CDR2 YSLEER. This CDR3 comprises 16 residues. The junction had 7 bases not matched to a gene; V was cut back by 2 bases and J by 2 bases.

Here the CDR3 DNA reads TGTGCCAGCAAGTACGAGGGGATGAACACCGGGGAGCTGTTTTTT. It codes for CASKYEGMNTGELFF. The chain links TRBV2 to TRBJ2-2; either TRBD1 or TRBD2 may fit D (5 bases each). Deletions cut 7 bases from V and 1 base from J, with 13 bases between. This CDR3 has 15 residues. Germline V CDR1 and CDR2: SNHLY, FYNNEI.

V is TRBV18 and J is TRBJ2-1; a possible D gene is TRBD2 (5 bases). Germline V CDR1 and CDR2: KGHSH, LQKENI. The CDR3 runs to 14 residues. V shed 3 bases and J shed 5 bases, with 11 bases lying between them. The CDR3 DNA sequence: TGTGCCAGCTCACCTAGCTGGCGGGACAATGAGCAGTTCTTC. Encoded protein: CASSPSWRDNEQFF.

The chain uses TRBV29-1 and TRBJ1-2; no definite D call. The CDR3 consists of 12 residues. Between the trimmed V and J ends, which lost 1 base and 4 bases, there was a span of 7 bases. CDR1 and CDR2 (germline): SQVTM, ANQGSEA. The CDR3: CSVEGRVYGYTF. The CDR3 coding sequence is TGCAGCGTTGAAGGTCGGGTCTATGGCTACACCTTC.

The CDR3 sequence: CASSLQRARGYTF. The CDR3 DNA sequence: TGTGCCAGCAGCTTGCAGCGGGCTCGTGGCTACACCTTC. The chain uses TRBV5-8 and TRBJ1-2; D uncertain. There are 13 residues in the CDR3. With 1 base removed from V and 7 bases from J, the gap between germline ends came to 11 bases. Per germline, CDR1 SGHTS and CDR2 YDEGEE.

The J gene is TRBJ1-2, the V gene TRBV5-4; 9 bases match TRBD1. The CDR3 sequence is 15 residues long. The germline gives CDR1 SGHNT, CDR2 YYREEE (reference sequence). V dropped 4 bases and J dropped 6; count of bases not matched to a gene: 10. The CDR3 sequence is CASSDLTGGAHGYTF. The CDR3 nucleotides read TGTGCCAGCAGCGACCTGACAGGGGGGGCTCATGGCTACACCTTC.

The CDR3 coding sequence is TGTGCCTGGGGTGCCACCCGCAGGGCTTCGGAGACCCAGTACTTC. Protein: CAWGATRRASETQYF. This chain uses TRBV30 with TRBJ2-5; D is perhaps TRBD1 (5 bases). The CDR3 extends over 15 amino acids. Germline V gene lookup returns CDR1 GTSNPN and CDR2 SVGIG (reference sequence). Trimming took off 5 bases at V and 5 bases at J, with 21 bases between the two ends. The full variable domain, with the rest looked up from reference TRBV30 and TRBJ2-5, is SQTIHQWPATLVQPVGSPLSLECTVEGTSNPNLYWYRQAAGRGLQLLFYSVGIGQISSEVPQNLSASRPQDRQFILSSKKLLLSDSGFYLCAWGATRRASETQYFGPGTRLLVL.

This clone was seen a single time. The chain carries TRBV28 and TRBJ2-3, with 8 bases fitting TRBD1. Trimming cost V 6 bases and J 1 base; bases outside gene matches: 3. CDR3 size: 14 residues. CDR1 and CDR2 (germline): MDHEN, SYDVKM. Here the CDR3 reads CASRMTGGTDTQYF. CDR3 sequence (DNA): TGTGCCAGCAGGATGACAGGGGGCACAGATACGCAGTATTTT.